These T cell receptor beta chains were read from a single sample in a study of a mutant IDH1 vaccine in newly diagnosed glioma. The data were produced by immunoSEQ multiplex PCR, yet TCRdb's version contains in-frame clones alone and is incomplete. The repertoire holds approximately 50,000 clones, with 65% to 80% as singletons. These receptors lack a known antigen. The starting material was PBMCs, obtained from a glioma patient whose treatment included an IDH1 peptide vaccine. These receptors were obtained from a man aged 35 to 55 with glioma. Both conserved end residues are part of each CDR3. D genes are given only for firm matches. A row's size may be missing; if present it is once, few, many or a size class.

TRBV10-3	TRBJ2-5	TRBD1	NA	TGTGCCATCAGACCGGACAGGGGGCCCGACTCTAGGGAGACCCAGTACTTC	CAIRPDRGPDSRETQYF
TRBV7-9	TRBJ2-7	NA	NA	TGTGCCAGCAGCTTGGATCCGCAGTCCTACGAGCAGTACTTC	CASSLDPQSYEQYF
TRBV4-1	TRBJ2-7	TRBD1	NA	TGCGCCAGCAGCCAAGGACAGGGGGACGAGCAGTACTTC	CASSQGQGDEQYF
TRBV7-6	TRBJ2-1	NA	NA	TGTGCCAGCAGCCCCTCCCCTTACAATGAGCAGTTCTTC	CASSPSPYNEQFF
TRBV6-4	TRBJ1-2	TRBD1	NA	TGTGCCAGCAGTGACTCCGGGACAGGGGGGTACTATGGCTACACCTTC	CASSDSGTGGYYGYTF
TRBV19	TRBJ2-1	NA	NA	TGTGCCAGTAGTATAGCCCCCGGACACTACAATGAGCAGTTCTTC	CASSIAPGHYNEQFF
TRBV5-1	TRBJ2-1	TRBD2	NA	TGCGCCAGCAGCTTGAGACTAGCGCCCGGGTACAATGAGCAGTTCTTC	CASSLRLAPGYNEQFF
TRBV6-1	TRBJ1-5	NA	NA	TGTGCCAGCAGCCCCGGACAGCTTAATCAGCCCCAGCATTTT	CASSPGQLNQPQHF
TRBV29-1	TRBJ2-1	NA	once	TGCAGCGTTGCGAGGGATATCTCCTACAATGAGCAGTTCTTC	CSVARDISYNEQFF
TRBV5-6	TRBJ2-5	TRBD1	NA	TGTGCCAGCAGCTTGGTACAGGGGGCAGGGGAGACCCAGTACTTC	CASSLVQGAGETQYF
TRBV2	TRBJ2-5	NA	NA	TGTGCCAGCCCGACAGGTACCCAAGAGACCCAGTACTTC	CASPTGTQETQYF
TRBV9	TRBJ1-3	TRBD1	NA	TGTGCCAGCAGCGTAGGGACAGGGGGCTCTGGAAACACCATATATTTT	CASSVGTGGSGNTIYF
TRBV7-2	TRBJ2-3	NA	NA	TGTGCCAGCAGCGAGGACTACAAGAACACAGATACGCAGTATTTT	CASSEDYKNTDTQYF
TRBV6-5	TRBJ2-3	TRBD1	NA	TGTGCCAGCAGTTCAACAGGGGTTGGAACAGATACGCAGTATTTT	CASSSTGVGTDTQYF
TRBV11-2	TRBJ2-1	TRBD2	NA	TGTGCCAGCAGCCCAGAGCTAGCGGGGGGTACTGAGCAGTTCTTC	CASSPELAGGTEQFF
TRBV5-1	TRBJ2-2	TRBD2	NA	TGCGCCAGCAGCTTGGTGATTAGCGGGGGGAGAGTCACCGGGGAGCTGTTTTTT	CASSLVISGGRVTGELFF
TRBV5-1	TRBJ2-5	NA	NA	TGCGCCAGCAGCTTGGGAGGTCGCCGGAAGGAGACCCAGTACTTC	CASSLGGRRKETQYF
TRBV6-1	TRBJ1-5	TRBD1	few	TGTGCCAGCAGTGAAAAAGACAGGGTTCAGCCCCAGCATTTT	CASSEKDRVQPQHF
TRBV7-9	TRBJ1-1	NA	NA	TGTGCCAGCAGATCGAGGACAGTTGAAGCTTTCTTT	CASRSRTVEAFF
TRBV25-1	TRBJ1-2	TRBD1	NA	TGTGCCAGCAGTCCAGGGGGCCTGGGCTATGGCTACACCTTC	CASSPGGLGYGYTF
TRBV6-5	TRBJ2-7	TRBD2	NA	TGTGCCAGCAGTTACGCGGGGGGGACCTTCGGGCAGTACTTC	CASSYAGGTFGQYF
TRBV27	TRBJ1-1	TRBD1	NA	TGTGCCAGCAGTTTACGGGACGTTCTTAGACAGGGGGAGAACACTGAAGCTTTCTTT	CASSLRDVLRQGENTEAFF
TRBV2	TRBJ1-2	NA	NA	TGTGCCAGCAGTGATAGGGGTGCCAGATCCTATGGCTACACCTTC	CASSDRGARSYGYTF
TRBV6-1	TRBJ1-1	NA	NA	TGTGCCAGCAGTGAAGACCTCCGGGGGACTGAAGCTTTCTTT	CASSEDLRGTEAFF